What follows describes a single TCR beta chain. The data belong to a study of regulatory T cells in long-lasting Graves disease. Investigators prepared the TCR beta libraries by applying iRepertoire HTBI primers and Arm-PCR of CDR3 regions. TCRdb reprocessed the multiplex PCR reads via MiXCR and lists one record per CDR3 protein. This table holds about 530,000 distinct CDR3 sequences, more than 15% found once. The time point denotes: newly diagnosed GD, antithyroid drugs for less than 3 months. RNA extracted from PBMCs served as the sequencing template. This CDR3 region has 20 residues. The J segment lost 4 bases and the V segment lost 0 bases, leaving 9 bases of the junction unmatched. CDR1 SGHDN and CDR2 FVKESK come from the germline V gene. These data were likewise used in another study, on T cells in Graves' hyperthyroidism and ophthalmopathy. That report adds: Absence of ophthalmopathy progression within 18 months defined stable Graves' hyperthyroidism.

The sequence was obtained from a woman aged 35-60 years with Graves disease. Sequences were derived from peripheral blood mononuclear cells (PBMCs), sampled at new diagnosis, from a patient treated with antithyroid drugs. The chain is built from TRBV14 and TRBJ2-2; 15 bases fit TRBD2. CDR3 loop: CASSQDRRTSGGAGTGELFF. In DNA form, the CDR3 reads TGTGCCAGCAGCCAAGATCGAAGGACTAGCGGGGGGGCGGGCACCGGGGAGCTGTTTTTT.